This T cell receptor beta chain comes out of a study of T cells in localized non-small cell lung cancer (dated by TCRdb to about 2020). Regarding the study in general: The study analyzed T cell repertoires of 200 to 250 early-stage NSCLC patients, comparing tumors and uninvolved tumor-adjacent lungs. A mean age of roughly 64 years was recorded for the NSCLC patients, of whom 120 to 150 were male and about a hundred were female. The cohort was made up of a few hundred treatment-naive NSCLC patients whose localized lung tumors had been resected.

Beyond this particular receptor, the publication reports: Uninvolved tumor-adjacent lung showed the highest T cell clonality, higher than tumor, which suggests more focused antigenic responses in the uninvolved tumor-adjacent lung. Because multi-region tumor sequencing was not performed, intratumor heterogeneity could not be ruled out. Longer overall survival was associated with higher blood T cell density, whereas shorter survival was associated with higher adjacent-lung clonality. Since the design was exploratory, TCR variables were selected using unadjusted p-values with no false-discovery rate correction. A median of roughly 60 of the top 100 tumor clones turned up in the paired uninvolved adjacent lung, and roughly 30 of those clones also ranked among the top 100 of that same adjacent lung.

CDR1 is given as ENHRY and CDR2 as SYGVKD, both from the germline V gene. The cysteine opens and the phenylalanine closes a CDR3 of 15 amino acids. Here the CDR3 DNA is all that survives: 45 bases in frame from base 1. V is cut by 8 bases and J by 6 bases, and the space between the germline ends is 20 bases. The immunoSEQ Assay was used to sequence TCR beta CDR3 regions from DNA. For the original study's pipeline: T cell density was computed as TCR beta template counts normalized to usable DNA estimated by amplifying housekeeping genes. Using the preseqR package, richness was estimated by extrapolating to 120,000 templates for tissue samples and 400,000 templates for PBMC samples. Clonality was defined by subtracting Pielou's evenness from one. To identify tissue-enriched TCRs, differential abundance testing was run on productive amino-acid clonotypes with a minimum total count of 5 and an alpha of 0.1. The Jaccard Index and the Morisita Overlap Index were used to measure repertoire overlap between compartments. GLIPH grouped TCR beta CDR3s together with public tetramer-defined viral CDR3s, and a viral motif had to include at least three viral sequences and also show V-gene enrichment. The table was pulled from immuneACCESS by TCRdb, which kept in-frame rearrangements only. Such tables lose some clones; where checked, under half of the loss comes from unresolved V genes, and the rest has no known cause. V and J calls and clone size follow that table, whereas D and trimming were derived from the DNA. This sample has 18,000 or so clones in its table, and over 75% of those were observed once. The ten top clones hold over 25% of the sample.

In the case of this clone: Its binding antigen is unknown. Qualities for individual bases were not recorded, and no much larger clone is one base off.

At diagnosis, tumor, uninvolved tumor-adjacent lung and peripheral blood were collected and then preserved as a mix of FFPE and fresh-frozen material. Blood samples were analyzed as peripheral blood mononuclear cells for TCR repertoire profiling. This clonotype was obtained from a female donor over 55 with stage I lung adenocarcinoma. The chain is made from TRBV10-3 and TRBJ1-5, and TRBD1 may be the D gene, going by 5 matching bases. The source was peripheral blood, collected before any cancer treatment. The nucleotides read TGTGCCATCGCCGAGGTGGTGGGGACTGGTCAGCCCCAGCATTTT. Protein translation: CAIAEVVGTGQPQHF.